This T cell receptor beta chain was sequenced during a study of Ad26.COV2.S vaccination and SARS-CoV-2 variants. This CDR3 spans 16 amino acids. The ends were cut back, 2 bases at V and 0 bases at J, with 11 bases in the middle. Germline CDR1 reads MNHEY; CDR2 reads SVGEGT. The sample's treatment: over 15 received Ad26.COV2.S at low or high dose, single or two shots; 5 received placebo; per-sample allocation not given. Collection of the samples took place on day 63 after the first injection of vaccine or placebo. Donation came from an adult in Boston who was aged 18-55 years. Only in-frame clones appear in the TCRdb table, and some are missing; sequencing was by immunoSEQ multiplex PCR. The data contain 400,000 to 500,000 clones, about 88% of them singletons.

This receptor was obtained from a person aged 18-60 years who received the Ad26.COV2.S COVID-19 vaccine or a placebo. The starting material was peripheral blood, obtained in a trial of Ad26.COV2.S vaccine versus placebo. The rearrangement uses TRBV6-2 or TRBV6-3 and TRBJ2-1; no clear D. CDR3 protein: CASSYRPVSSYNEQFF. The CDR3 nucleotides read TGTGCCAGCAGTTACCGTCCGGTTAGCTCCTACAATGAGCAGTTCTTC.